The rows below give T cell receptor beta chains drawn from one sample of a study of shared clonotypes between healthy human individuals. Using immunoSEQ multiplex PCR, the repertoire was profiled, and TCRdb retains in-frame clones only, with some absent. The sample shows about 180,000 clones, 90% to 95% of them seen only once. Sequenced: naive CD4+ T cells sorted from blood. The receptors here all came from a woman in her thirties in good health. Both conserved end residues are part of each CDR3. The D gene is left open where the match is weak. Not every row has a clone size; where given, it reads once, few, many or a size class.

>TRBJ1-5|TRBV27|NA|TRBD1
CANPTGINCFSNQPQHF
TGTGCCAACCCGACAGGGATCAATTGCTTTAGCAATCAGCCCCAGCATTTT
>TRBJ2-7|TRBV5-1|NA|TRBD2
CASSLSGSLGYEQYF
TGCGCCAGCAGCCTGAGCGGGAGTCTAGGCTACGAGCAGTACTTC
>TRBJ2-2|TRBV11-2|NA|NA
CASSLLGVNTGELFF
TGTGCCAGCAGCTTGCTCGGGGTGAACACCGGGGAGCTGTTTTTT
>TRBJ2-3|TRBV11-3|NA|NA
CASSTSFPDTQYF
TGTGCCAGCAGCACTAGCTTTCCAGATACGCAGTATTTT
>TRBJ2-7|TRBV7-8|NA|NA
CASSATRFREQYF
TGTGCCAGCAGCGCCACAAGATTTCGGGAGCAGTACTTC
>TRBJ1-5|TRBV6-1|once|TRBD1
CASRRGPYSNQPQHF
TGTGCCAGCAGAAGGGGGCCTTATAGCAATCAGCCCCAGCATTTT
>TRBJ1-1|TRBV11-2|NA|NA
CASSLEVSTEAFF
TGTGCCAGCAGCTTGGAGGTTAGCACTGAAGCTTTCTTT
>TRBJ1-4|TRBV18|once|NA
CASSLKATNEKLFF
TGTGCCAGCTCACTAAAAGCAACTAATGAAAAACTGTTTTTT
>TRBJ2-1|TRBV28|NA|NA
CASSNFGSSYNEQFF
TGTGCCAGCAGTAATTTCGGGAGCTCCTACAATGAGCAGTTCTTC
>TRBJ2-3|TRBV27|NA|TRBD2
CASRWTSETDTQYF
TGTGCCAGCAGATGGACTAGCGAAACAGATACGCAGTATTTT
>TRBJ1-5|TRBV6-6|few|NA
CASRVTGNQPQHF
TGTGCCAGCAGGGTGACAGGTAATCAGCCCCAGCATTTT
>TRBJ2-7|TRBV10-3|NA|NA
CATSDYSSYEQYF
TGTGCCACCTCGGACTACAGCTCCTACGAGCAGTACTTC
>TRBJ2-7|TRBV10-3|NA|NA
CAISEFQGISYEQYF
TGTGCCATCAGTGAGTTTCAGGGAATATCCTACGAGCAGTACTTC
>TRBJ2-7|TRBV28|NA|NA
CASSLGGANSYEQYF
TGTGCCAGCTCCCTCGGAGGGGCGAATTCCTACGAGCAGTACTTC
>TRBJ2-1|TRBV7-3|NA|NA
CASSFGIRDRYNEQFF
TGTGCCAGCAGCTTCGGTATCCGGGACCGCTACAATGAGCAGTTCTTC
>TRBJ2-3|TRBV18|NA|NA
CASSPQAATDTQYF
TGTGCCAGCTCCCCCCAGGCCGCCACAGATACGCAGTATTTT
>TRBJ2-2|TRBV5-4|NA|NA
CASTPGGTSGAGELFF
TGTGCCAGCACCCCTGGTGGGACTTCAGGCGCCGGGGAGCTGTTTTTT
>TRBJ2-7|TRBV18|NA|TRBD1
CASSPMGQEYEQYF
TGTGCCAGCTCACCAATGGGACAGGAATACGAGCAGTACTTC
>TRBJ1-2|TRBV7-6|NA|NA
CASSLDMSGVDYTF
TGTGCCAGCAGCTTAGACATGTCAGGGGTAGACTACACCTTC
>TRBJ2-1|TRBV2|NA|TRBD1
CASSEPRQGLPGVSYNEQFF
TGTGCCAGCAGTGAACCGCGACAGGGGCTACCCGGTGTCTCCTACAATGAGCAGTTCTTC
>TRBJ1-4|TRBV29-1|NA|NA
CSVEEGAGINEKLFF
TGCAGCGTTGAAGAGGGGGCAGGAATTAATGAAAAACTGTTTTTT
>TRBJ1-1|TRBV5-6|NA|NA
CASGDTSMNTEAFF
TGTGCCAGCGGAGACACGTCCATGAACACTGAAGCTTTCTTT
>TRBJ1-4|TRBV2|NA|NA
CASSSHRGAGEKLFF
TGTGCCAGCAGTTCTCATAGGGGGGCCGGCGAAAAACTGTTTTTT
>TRBJ1-2|TRBV18|once|TRBD1
CASSPPLPDRAGYGYTF
TGTGCCAGCTCACCACCTCTACCCGACAGGGCGGGCTATGGCTACACCTTC
>TRBJ2-7|TRBV21-1|NA|NA
CASSKGFGYWEHEQYF
TGTGCCAGCAGCAAAGGATTTGGGTACTGGGAGCACGAGCAGTACTTC
>TRBJ2-3|TRBV29-1|once|NA
CSVGRLPDTQYF
TGCAGCGTGGGCCGACTCCCAGATACGCAGTATTTT
>TRBJ1-5|TRBV19|NA|TRBD1
CASSLVSQGSQPQHF
TGTGCCAGTAGTCTCGTATCACAGGGGAGTCAGCCCCAGCATTTT
>TRBJ1-3|TRBV7-8|once|NA
CASSLVSPGNTIYF
TGTGCCAGCAGCTTAGTTAGTCCCGGAAACACCATATATTTT
>TRBJ1-5|TRBV2|NA|NA
CASSVWRESGQPQHF
TGTGCCAGCAGTGTCTGGAGGGAGAGCGGTCAGCCCCAGCATTTT
>TRBJ1-1|TRBV9|NA|NA
CASSPQGIEAFF
TGTGCCAGCAGCCCGCAGGGCATTGAAGCTTTCTTT
>TRBJ1-5|TRBV10-3|NA|NA
CAISPDRGQPQHF
TGTGCCATCAGCCCGGACAGAGGCCAGCCCCAGCATTTT
>TRBJ2-5|TRBV10-1|NA|NA
CASSDQVTQETQYF
TGCGCCAGCAGTGATCAGGTGACCCAAGAGACCCAGTACTTC
>TRBJ1-1|TRBV7-8|NA|NA
CASSLGFSEAFF
TGTGCCAGCAGCTTAGGGTTCTCTGAAGCTTTCTTT
>TRBJ1-3|TRBV5-1|NA|TRBD1
CASSFQGAGSDTIYF
TGCGCCAGCAGCTTTCAGGGGGCAGGTTCCGACACCATATATTTT
>TRBJ2-1|TRBV28|NA|NA
CASPPQAGKDNEQFF
TGTGCCAGCCCACCCCAAGCGGGCAAAGACAATGAGCAGTTCTTC
>TRBJ1-2|TRBV28|NA|NA
CASSLLPKERGYTF
TGTGCCAGCAGTTTACTGCCGAAGGAGAGAGGCTACACCTTC
>TRBJ2-7|TRBV5-6|few|NA
CASSLAGSTSSYEQYF
TGTGCCAGCAGCTTGGCGGGCAGCACAAGCTCCTACGAGCAGTACTTC
>TRBJ1-2|TRBV9|NA|NA
CASSVERAVANYGYTF
TGTGCCAGCAGCGTAGAAAGGGCGGTGGCTAACTATGGCTACACCTTC
>TRBJ1-1|TRBV30|NA|NA
CAWNRREAFF
TGTGCCTGGAATAGAAGAGAAGCTTTCTTT
>TRBJ1-5|TRBV28|NA|NA
CASSLGHNQPQHF
TGTGCCAGCAGTTTAGGACACAATCAGCCCCAGCATTTT
>TRBJ2-1|TRBV11-2|NA|TRBD2
CASSPGGGYNEQFF
TGTGCCAGCAGCCCAGGCGGGGGTTACAATGAGCAGTTCTTC
>TRBJ1-3|TRBV14|NA|TRBD1
CASSHLERGPGNTIYF
TGTGCCAGCAGCCATCTCGAAAGGGGGCCTGGAAACACCATATATTTT
>TRBJ2-7|TRBV11-2|NA|TRBD2
CASSSVTSGVYEQYF
TGTGCCAGCAGCTCAGTCACTAGCGGGGTATACGAGCAGTACTTC
>TRBJ2-3|TRBV4-2|NA|NA
CASSQGGAMLKDTQYF
TGTGCCAGCAGCCAAGGTGGGGCGATGTTAAAAGATACGCAGTATTTT
>TRBJ1-3|TRBV14|NA|TRBD1
CASSPRTGGFSGNTIYF
TGTGCCAGCAGCCCTCGGACAGGGGGCTTCTCTGGAAACACCATATATTTT
>TRBJ2-7|TRBV10-3|NA|NA
CAISDVRAPGGEQYF
TGTGCCATCAGTGATGTCAGGGCGCCCGGCGGCGAGCAGTACTTC
>TRBJ1-2|TRBV6-5|NA|NA
CASSYSPANYGYTF
TGTGCCAGCAGTTACTCACCCGCTAACTATGGCTACACCTTC
>TRBJ2-1|TRBV5-1|NA|NA
CASRAGLSEGHEQFF
TGCGCCAGCAGGGCGGGACTTTCTGAGGGGCATGAGCAGTTCTTC
>TRBJ2-1|TRBV28|NA|TRBD2
CASSFPGRPPNEQFF
TGTGCCAGCAGTTTCCCCGGGAGGCCCCCAAATGAGCAGTTCTTC
>TRBJ1-2|TRBV5-5|NA|TRBD1
CASSRQTGGSYGYTF
TGTGCCAGCAGCCGTCAGACAGGGGGGAGCTATGGCTACACCTTC
>TRBJ2-7|TRBV28|NA|TRBD1
CASREPGTGTHEQYF
TGTGCCAGCAGGGAACCCGGGACAGGGACCCACGAGCAGTACTTC
>TRBJ2-7|TRBV7-2|NA|TRBD2
CASGRGISSYEQYF
TGTGCCAGTGGGCGGGGGATTTCCTCCTACGAGCAGTACTTC
>TRBJ1-2|TRBV4-1|once|NA
CASSQEGQVGYGYTF
TGCGCCAGCAGCCAAGAAGGGCAGGTGGGCTATGGCTACACCTTC
>TRBJ2-5|TRBV5-1|once|NA
CASSLQETQYF
TGCGCCAGCAGCTTACAAGAGACCCAGTACTTC
>TRBJ2-2|TRBV18|NA|TRBD1
CASSPEGQGVGPNTGELFF
TGTGCCAGCTCACCAGAGGGACAGGGGGTCGGTCCGAACACCGGGGAGCTGTTTTTT